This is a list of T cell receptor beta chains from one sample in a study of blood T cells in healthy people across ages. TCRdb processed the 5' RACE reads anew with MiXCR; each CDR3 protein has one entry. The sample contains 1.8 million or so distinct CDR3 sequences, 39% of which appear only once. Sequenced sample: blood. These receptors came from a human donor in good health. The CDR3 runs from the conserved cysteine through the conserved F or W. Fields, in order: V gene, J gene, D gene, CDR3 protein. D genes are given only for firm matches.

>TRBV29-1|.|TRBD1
CSVALTGAQLEQYF
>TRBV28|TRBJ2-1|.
CASKTGGPYNEQFF
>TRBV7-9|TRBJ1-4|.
CASSFTRTTNEKLFF
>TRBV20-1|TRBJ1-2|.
CSARIRLTNYGYTF
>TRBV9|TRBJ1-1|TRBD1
CASSVTGGGNTEAFF
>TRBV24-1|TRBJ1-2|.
CATSDRDEGVNGYTF
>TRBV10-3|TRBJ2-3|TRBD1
CAITDRGQADTRYF
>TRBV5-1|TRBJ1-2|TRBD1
CASSGTGAEDGYTF
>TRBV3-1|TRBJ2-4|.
CASSGTTGRSYPKNIQYF
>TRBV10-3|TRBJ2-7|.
CGDGRDYGQYF
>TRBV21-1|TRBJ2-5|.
CASSPCQETQYF
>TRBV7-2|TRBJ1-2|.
CASSLGAVSYGYTF
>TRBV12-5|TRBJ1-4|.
CASAPAWGKLFF
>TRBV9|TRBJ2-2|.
CASSVAPGLDTGELFF
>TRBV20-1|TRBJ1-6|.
CSARDRGLLNSPLHF
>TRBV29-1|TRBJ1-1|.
CSVVLTGRTEAFF
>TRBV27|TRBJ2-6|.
CASSFEGYGANVLTF
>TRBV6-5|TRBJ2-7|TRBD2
CASSYTSGVHEQYF
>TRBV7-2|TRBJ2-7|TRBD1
CASSWGQTYEQYF
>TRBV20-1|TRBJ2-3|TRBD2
CSASSGGGVPDTQYF
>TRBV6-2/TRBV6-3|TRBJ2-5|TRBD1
CASSSLTGGLSETQYF
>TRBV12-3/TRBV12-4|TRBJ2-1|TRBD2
CASSLWAGGKFYNEQFF
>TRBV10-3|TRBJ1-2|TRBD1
CAISEPDRPFYGYTF
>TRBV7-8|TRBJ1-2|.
CASSLQSGANYGYTF
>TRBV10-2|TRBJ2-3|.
CASTPFGGLADTQYF
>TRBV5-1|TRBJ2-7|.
CASSSGPPSYEQYF
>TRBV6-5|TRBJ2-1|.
CASTGGDSYEQFF
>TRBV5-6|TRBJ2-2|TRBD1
CASSLGQGAVAGELFF
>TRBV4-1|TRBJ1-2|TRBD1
CASSQDPQGVVYGYTF
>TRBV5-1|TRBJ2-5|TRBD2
CASSMGTSGGFETQYF
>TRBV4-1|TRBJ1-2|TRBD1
CASSQGTGVTNYGYTF
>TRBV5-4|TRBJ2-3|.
CASSSRTTTDTQYF
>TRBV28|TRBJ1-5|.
CASSSGHEGVLSNQPQHF
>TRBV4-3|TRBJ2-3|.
CASSQARDGQTQYF
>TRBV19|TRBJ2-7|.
CASSTAVGSYEQYF
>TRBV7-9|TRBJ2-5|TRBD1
CASIATGVGETQYF
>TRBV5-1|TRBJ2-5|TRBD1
CASSLDREETQYF
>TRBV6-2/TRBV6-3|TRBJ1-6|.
CASILHPTDRTPLHF
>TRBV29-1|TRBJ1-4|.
CSVWAGSNEKLFF
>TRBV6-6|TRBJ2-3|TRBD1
CASSFGQGFGDTQYF
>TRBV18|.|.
CASSPEAREQYF
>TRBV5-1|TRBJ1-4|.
CASSLRGATSEKLFF
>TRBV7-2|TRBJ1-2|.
CASSHRDSYGCTF
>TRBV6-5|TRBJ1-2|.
CASSYSPDRSSYGYTF
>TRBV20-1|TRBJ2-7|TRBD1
CSARLTGGTNEQYF
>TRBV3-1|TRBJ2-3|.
CASSPRLRTDTQYF
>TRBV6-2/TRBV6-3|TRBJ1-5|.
CASSYSFSREGNQPQHF
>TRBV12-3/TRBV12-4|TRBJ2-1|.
CASSGQSPTYRTYNEQFF
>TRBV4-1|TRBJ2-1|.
CASSSVGGPYEQFF
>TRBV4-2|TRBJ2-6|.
CASRQDSNRNNVLTF
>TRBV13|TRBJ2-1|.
CASSLGLRNNEQFF
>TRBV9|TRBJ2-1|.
CASSATWGRNEQFF
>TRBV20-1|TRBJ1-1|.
CSARELATQAYTEAFF
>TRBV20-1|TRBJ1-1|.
CSAPQAGINYGYTEAFF
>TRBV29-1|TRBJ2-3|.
CSVRRGLRPNGTDTQYF
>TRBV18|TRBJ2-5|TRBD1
CASQDPKDRRLETQYF
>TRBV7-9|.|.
CASSLSSPPYEQYF
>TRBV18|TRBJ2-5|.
CASSPPSREETQYF